The 28 T cell receptor beta chains presented below share a single source sample, sequenced in a study of CD8 T cells in ankylosing spondylitis. TCRdb called the 5' RACE reads again in MiXCR, with one record for every CDR3 protein. The data show around 340,000 distinct CDR3 sequences, roughly 14% seen once. Sequenced input: blood, either unsorted or a sorted T cell fraction (not recorded which). Receptors originate from a male donor with ankylosing spondylitis or in good health (not recorded which).

This clonotype was detected only a few times. The V gene is TRBV5-1, the J gene TRBJ1-1; D not resolved. CDR1 is SGHRS and CDR2 is YFSETQ in the germline V gene. The length of the CDR3 is 16 residues. V was pared by 0 bases and J by 4 bases, with 16 bases between. As DNA, the CDR3 is TGCGCCAGCAGCTTGGAAGCTCCAGGTATGTTCACTGAAGCTTTCTTT. It encodes CASSLEAPGMFTEAFF.

This clonotype has a count of ten or more. CDR3 sequence reads: CASRTGLAGGSYNEQFF. CDR3 sequence (DNA): TGCGCCAGCAGGACCGGGCTAGCGGGAGGCTCCTACAATGAGCAGTTCTTC. The chain recombines TRBV5-1 with TRBJ2-1, with TRBD2 matching 11 bases. The CDR3 length is 17 residues. After removal of 5 bases from V and 0 bases from J, the junction contained 7 bases not matched to a gene. Germline CDR1 SGHRS, CDR2 YFSETQ.

V usage is TRBV20-1 and J usage is TRBJ2-3, with no clear D. CDR1 is DFQATT and CDR2 is SNEGSKA in the germline V gene (reference sequence). The V end lost 0 bases, the J end lost 1 base, and 8 bases lay between the germline ends. This CDR3 region has 14 residues. The CDR3 is CSARDPWRTDTQYF. CDR3 nucleotide sequence: TGCAGTGCTAGAGACCCCTGGCGCACAGATACGCAGTATTTT.

This chain connects TRBV2 to TRBJ2-5, with 8 bases identical to TRBD2. With 0 bases clipped from V and 5 bases from J, the junction kept 5 bases outside the gene matches. Per germline, CDR1 SNHLY and CDR2 FYNNEI. The CDR3 has 15 residues. CDR3 loop: CASSEAGLVWETQYF. CDR3 bases: TGTGCCAGCAGTGAAGCGGGACTAGTATGGGAGACCCAGTACTTC. Complete variable domain (other parts from reference TRBV2 and TRBJ2-5): EPEVTQTPSHQVTQMGQEVILRCVPISNHLYFYWYRQILGQKVEFLVSFYNNEISEKSEIFDDQFSVERPDGSNFTLKIRSTKLEDSAMYFCASSEAGLVWETQYFGPGTRLLVL.

The rearrangement links TRBV6-1 to TRBJ2-1; no firm D call. Germline V gives CDR1 MNHNS, CDR2 SASEGT. CDR3 length: 13 amino acids. The V end was cut by 1 base, the J end by 9 bases, with 10 bases between. The DNA of the CDR3 is TGTGCCAGCAGTGAAGACTACCGCCCTGAGCAGTTCTTC. Its translation: CASSEDYRPEQFF.

As DNA, the CDR3 is TGCAGTGCTAAGCTAGGGGTCAATCAGCCCCAGCATTTT. It translates to CSAKLGVNQPQHF. This chain uses TRBV20-1 with TRBJ1-5, with a tentative D call TRBD1 (5 bases). CDR3 length: 13 amino acids. Trimming took off 4 bases at V and 3 bases at J, with 10 bases between the two ends. Germline lookup yields CDR1 DFQATT and CDR2 SNEGSKA (reference sequence).

The chain is built from TRBV3-1 and TRBJ2-3; 7 nucleotides line up with TRBD2. V lost 4 bases, J lost 2 bases, and 9 bases stayed unmatched. The CDR3 is made up of 16 amino acids. The germline V gene encodes CDR1 LGHDT and CDR2 YNNKEL (reference sequence). CDR3 coding DNA: TGTGCCAGCAGCCCTCTCGGCGGGAGCCCCACAGATACGCAGTATTTT. Protein product: CASSPLGGSPTDTQYF.

Many counts were recorded for this clonotype. The chain links TRBV7-9 to TRBJ2-1; TRBD1 matches 8 bases. In germline, CDR1 is SEHNR, CDR2 FQNEAQ (reference sequence). After removal of 3 bases from V and 8 bases from J, the junction contained 9 bases not matched to a gene. The CDR3 is 15 residues long. CDR3 DNA sequence: TGTGCCAGCAGCTTGAGTAGACAGGGGCACCATGAGCAGTTCTTC. Its translation: CASSLSRQGHHEQFF.

This clonotype was seen ten or more times. This rearrangement joins TRBV5-1 to TRBJ2-1, with D uncertain. This CDR3 contains 14 residues. V lost 1 base, J lost 3 bases, and 8 bases lay in between. Per germline, CDR1 SGHRS and CDR2 YFSETQ. The CDR3 sequence is CASSLSSLYNEQFF. Here the CDR3 DNA reads TGCGCCAGCAGCTTGAGTAGCCTCTACAATGAGCAGTTCTTC.

This clonotype was found many times. This chain connects TRBV12-3 or TRBV12-4 to TRBJ1-2, with TRBD1 matching over 10 bases. Losses at the gene ends were 5 bases for V and 6 bases for J; bases not matched to a gene: 9. The CDR3 totals 15 residues. In DNA form, the CDR3 reads TGTGCCAGCAGTAAATCGGGACAGGGGAGGAATGGCTACACCTTC. This sequence encodes CASSKSGQGRNGYTF.

This sequence joins TRBV2 and TRBJ2-5; D ambiguous. V was pared by 4 bases and J by 0 bases, with 9 bases between. Per the germline V gene, CDR1 is SNHLY and CDR2 is FYNNEI. The length of the CDR3 is 14 residues. The CDR3 here is CASSVTRNQETQYF. The CDR3 DNA follows: TGTGCCAGCAGTGTAACCAGGAACCAAGAGACCCAGTACTTC.

This clonotype has more than one count but fewer than ten. The genes are TRBV20-1 and TRBJ1-5; D unresolved. With 0 bases removed from V and 1 base from J, the gap between germline ends came to 4 bases. Germline V lookup: CDR1 DFQATT, CDR2 SNEGSKA (reference sequence). CDR3 length: 13 amino acids. The CDR3 sequence is CSAREASNQPQHF. DNA for the CDR3: TGCAGTGCTAGAGAAGCCAGCAATCAGCCCCAGCATTTT.

The gene calls are TRBV5-1 and TRBJ2-1; perhaps TRBD2 as D (5 bases). The germline V gene has CDR1 SGHRS and CDR2 YFSETQ. The CDR3 runs 15 residues. V was clipped by 5 bases and J by 9 bases, with 21 bases between them. The CDR3 loop is CASSLLGRSGSEQFF. DNA of the CDR3: TGCGCCAGCAGTTTACTAGGTAGGAGTGGGAGTGAGCAGTTCTTC.

The V call is TRBV28, the J call TRBJ2-2, with TRBD2 matching over 12 bases. The junction had 2 bases not matched to a gene; V was cut back by 4 bases and J by 5 bases. Germline-derived CDR1 and CDR2 are MDHEN and SYDVKM. CDR3 length: 15 residues. CDR3 bases: TGTGCCAGCAGTTCCCTAGCGGGGGGGACCGGGGAGCTGTTTTTT. Encoded protein: CASSSLAGGTGELFF.

This sequence joins TRBV2 and TRBJ1-2, with TRBD1 as a possible D gene (5 bases). V dropped 6 bases and J dropped 8 bases, with 7 bases sitting between them. Germline-derived CDR1 and CDR2 are SNHLY and FYNNEI. CDR3 length equals 10 residues. The CDR3 DNA is TGTGCCAGCAGGACAGTGGGCTACACCTTC. The encoded protein is CASRTVGYTF.

The V gene is TRBV7-8, the J gene TRBJ2-1; tentative D call: TRBD1 (5 bases). Germline V gives CDR1 SGHVS, CDR2 FQNEAQ. The CDR3 is 18 residues long. Between the trimmed V and J ends, which lost 3 bases and 4 bases, there was a span of 22 bases. The CDR3 nucleotides are TGTGCCAGCAGCTTTGGGCGTCCAGGGCTCTACAAATACAATGAGCAGTTCTTC. Encoded protein: CASSFGRPGLYKYNEQFF.

V usage is TRBV20-1 and J usage is TRBJ2-7, with 7 bases matching TRBD2. The CDR3 consists of 13 residues. Germline trimming cut 3 bases from V and 7 bases from J; bases unmatched to any gene: 9. CDR1 DFQATT and CDR2 SNEGSKA come from the germline V gene (reference sequence). The CDR3 DNA reads TGCAGTGCTAGCCCTAGCGGAGCCATGGAGCAGTACTTC. Its protein product is CSASPSGAMEQYF.

This clonotype was seen a few times. This chain links TRBV4-2 with TRBJ2-5; D is tentatively TRBD1 or TRBD2 (5 bases each). This CDR3 region has 14 residues. Deletions cut 4 bases from V and 2 bases from J, with 11 bases between. CDR1 and CDR2 (germline): LGHNA, YNFKEQ. CDR3: CASSPVGVQETQYF. In nucleotides, the CDR3 is TGTGCCAGCAGCCCAGTGGGGGTTCAAGAGACCCAGTACTTC.

The genes are TRBV2 and TRBJ1-4; TRBD1 aligns across 8 bases. The CDR3 runs 15 residues. Germline CDR1 and CDR2: SNHLY and FYNNEI. V shed 5 bases and J 7 bases; nucleotides not matched to a gene: 9. CDR3 amino acids: CASSSQGAPGEKLFF. In DNA form, the CDR3 reads TGTGCCAGCAGTTCCCAGGGGGCTCCGGGTGAAAAACTGTTTTTT.

The rearrangement joins TRBV6-1 to TRBJ1-2, with D uncertain. The V end was cut by 8 bases, the J end by 10 bases, with 26 bases between. This CDR3 is built from 15 residues. Germline values: CDR1 MNHNS, CDR2 SASEGT. CDR3 DNA: TGTGCCAGCCGAGGGAGGGAAACCCTCCTGGTTGACTACACCTTC. It specifies CASRGRETLLVDYTF.

Many counts were recorded for this clonotype. The chain has TRBV10-2 and TRBJ1-3, with 7 nucleotides matching TRBD1. The CDR3 contains 13 residues. Germline CDR1 is WSHSY and CDR2 is SAAADI. J was trimmed by 3 bases and V by 6 bases; bases with no gene match: 2. This CDR3 reads CASSAGGGNTIYF. CDR3 DNA sequence: TGCGCCAGCAGCGCAGGGGGTGGAAACACCATATATTTT.

The CDR3 here is CASGSRGGVGGELFF. CDR3 sequence (DNA): TGTGCTAGTGGTTCCCGAGGGGGGGTCGGCGGGGAGCTGTTTTTT. The chain employs TRBV12-5 and TRBJ2-2, with D maybe TRBD2 (7 bases). The CDR3 runs 15 residues. The germline gives CDR1 LGHNT, CDR2 FRNRAP. V dropped 4 bases and J dropped 7 bases, with 16 bases sitting between them.

The chain employs TRBV7-2 and TRBJ2-1, with D possibly TRBD2 on 5 matching bases. There are 15 residues in the CDR3. Germline loops: CDR1 SGHTA, CDR2 FQGNSA. Deletions cut 8 bases from V and 7 bases from J, with 21 bases between. The CDR3 nucleotides read TGTGCCAGCGGCCCCCGGCTAGCCCTCTATAATGAGCAGTTCTTC. This translates into CASGPRLALYNEQFF.

The V call is TRBV7-2, the J call TRBJ2-5; no definite D call. CDR1 is SGHTA and CDR2 is FQGNSA in the germline V gene. V lost 4 bases, J lost 5 bases, and 11 bases lay in between. The CDR3 length is 13 residues. Written as DNA, the CDR3 is TGTGCCAGCAGCTGGAGACCCCGCGAGACCCAGTACTTC. As protein: CASSWRPRETQYF.

This clonotype was detected a few times. This chain uses TRBV5-1 with TRBJ2-2; TRBD2 matches 7 bases. Germline V lookup: CDR1 SGHRS, CDR2 YFSETQ. The CDR3 has 15 amino acids. Trimming at V came to 6 bases and at J to 6 bases, leaving 11 bases not matched to a gene. The CDR3 DNA reads TGCGCCAGCACCCCTAGCGGAACGGCGTCCGGGGAGCTGTTTTTT. As protein: CASTPSGTASGELFF.

The V gene is TRBV3-1, the J gene TRBJ2-5; no definite D call. Germline V gene data show CDR1 as LGHDT and CDR2 as YNNKEL (reference sequence). The V end was cut by 1 base, the J end by 3 bases, with 12 bases between. This CDR3 region has 15 residues. The CDR3: CASSQVLTQKETQYF. In DNA, the CDR3 is TGTGCCAGCAGCCAAGTACTAACGCAAAAAGAGACCCAGTACTTC.

The rearrangement links TRBV6-5 to TRBJ2-1; 11 bases match TRBD2. V shed 0 bases and J 7 bases; nucleotides not matched to a gene: 5. The V gene's germline CDR1 is MNHEY and CDR2 SVGAGI. The CDR3 has 16 residues. CDR3 sequence: CASSYSGGTSGNEQFF. The CDR3 DNA sequence: TGTGCCAGCAGTTACTCAGGAGGGACTAGCGGAAATGAGCAGTTCTTC.

The V and J genes are TRBV5-4 and TRBJ2-1; TRBD2 matches 9 bases. J lost 3 bases, V lost 7 bases, and 8 bases had no gene match. The CDR3 spans 15 residues. The germline CDR1 and CDR2 sequences are SGHNT and YYREEE (reference sequence). CDR3 sequence (DNA): TGTGCCAGCTTCTCCCAGCGGGGGGTCTACAATGAGCAGTTCTTC. Its translation: CASFSQRGVYNEQFF. The full variable domain, with the rest looked up from reference TRBV5-4 and TRBJ2-1, is ETGVTQSPTHLIKTRGQQVTLRCSSQSGHNTVSWYQQALGQGPQFIFQYYREEENGRGNFPPRFSGLQFPNYSSELNVNALELDDSALYLCASFSQRGVYNEQFFGPGTRLTVL.